The source of this T cell receptor (beta chain) is a study of cytomegalovirus exposure and HLA in healthy donors. Study as a whole: An analysis done earlier identified more than 100 million unique TCR beta sequences from roughly 190 million T cells. An early release of data contained approximately 80 million unique TCRs, which came from HLA-typed donors.

Study outcomes and limitations: The classifier reportedly diagnosed cytomegalovirus status with high sensitivity and specificity. Among TCR beta chains, those listed as cytomegalovirus-associated numbered over 150.

Both 60 Vbeta primers and 13 Jbeta primers went into the PCR. Measured with immunoSEQ multiplex PCR; TCRdb has only the in-frame clones, and not every one. Found here are around 100,000 clones, 70% to 80% of them singletons; the top ten hold less than 3.5%. Trimming cost V 7 bases and J 7 bases; bases outside gene matches: 15. The CDR3 spans 16 residues. Germline-derived CDR1 and CDR2 are LNHDA and SQIVND (reference sequence). In regard to this clone: Its antigen is as yet unknown.

The sequenced sample was PBMCs. The receptor's source is a man aged 45-65 years in good health and CMV-seropositive. The rearrangement links TRBV19 to TRBJ2-1; 8 bases are shared with TRBD2. The CDR3 reads CASTMGSGSLMNEQFF. The CDR3, as DNA: TGTGCCAGTACCATGGGCAGCGGGAGTCTAATGAATGAGCAGTTCTTC. Full variable domain (rest looked up from reference TRBV19 and TRBJ2-1): DGGITQSPKYLFRKEGQNVTLSCEQNLNHDAMYWYRQDPGQGLRLIYYSQIVNDFQKGDIAEGYSVSREKKESFPLTVTSAQKNPTAFYLCASTMGSGSLMNEQFFGPGTRLTVL.